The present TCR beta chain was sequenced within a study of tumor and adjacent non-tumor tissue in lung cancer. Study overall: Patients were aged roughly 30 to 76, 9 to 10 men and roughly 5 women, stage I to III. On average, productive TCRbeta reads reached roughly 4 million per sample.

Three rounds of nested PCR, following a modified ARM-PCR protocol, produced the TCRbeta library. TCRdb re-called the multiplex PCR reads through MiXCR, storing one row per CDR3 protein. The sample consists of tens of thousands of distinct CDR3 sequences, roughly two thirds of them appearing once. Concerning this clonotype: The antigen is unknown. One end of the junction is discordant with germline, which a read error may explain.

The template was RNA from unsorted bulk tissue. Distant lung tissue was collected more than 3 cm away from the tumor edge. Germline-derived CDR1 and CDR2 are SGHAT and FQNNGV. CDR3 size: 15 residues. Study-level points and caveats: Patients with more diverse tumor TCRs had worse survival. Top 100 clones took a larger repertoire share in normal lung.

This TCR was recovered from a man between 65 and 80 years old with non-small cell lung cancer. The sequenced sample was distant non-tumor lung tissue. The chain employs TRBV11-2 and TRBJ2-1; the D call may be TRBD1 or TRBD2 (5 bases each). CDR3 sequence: CVSSLFGARGDEQFF. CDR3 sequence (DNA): TGTGTCAGCAGCTTATTCGGCGCCCGAGGGGATGAGCAGTTCTTC.